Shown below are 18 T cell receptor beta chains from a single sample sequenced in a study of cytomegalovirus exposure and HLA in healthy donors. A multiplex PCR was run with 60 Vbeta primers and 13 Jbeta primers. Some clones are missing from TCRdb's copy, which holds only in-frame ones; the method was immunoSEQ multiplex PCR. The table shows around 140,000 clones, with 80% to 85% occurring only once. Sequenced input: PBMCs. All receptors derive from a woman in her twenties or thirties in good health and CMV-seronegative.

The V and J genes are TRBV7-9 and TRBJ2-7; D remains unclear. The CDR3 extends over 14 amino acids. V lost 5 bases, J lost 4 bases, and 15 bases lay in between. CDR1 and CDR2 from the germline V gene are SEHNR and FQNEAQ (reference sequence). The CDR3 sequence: CASSPAQSTYEQYF. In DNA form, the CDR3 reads TGTGCCAGCAGCCCCGCACAGTCTACGTACGAGCAGTACTTC.

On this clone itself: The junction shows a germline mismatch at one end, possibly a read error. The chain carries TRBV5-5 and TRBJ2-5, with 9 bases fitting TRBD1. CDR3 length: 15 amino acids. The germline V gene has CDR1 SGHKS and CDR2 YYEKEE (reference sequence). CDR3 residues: CASSWTGVFQETRYF. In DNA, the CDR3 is TGTGCCAGCAGCTGGACAGGGGTTTTCCAAGAGACCCGGTACTTC.

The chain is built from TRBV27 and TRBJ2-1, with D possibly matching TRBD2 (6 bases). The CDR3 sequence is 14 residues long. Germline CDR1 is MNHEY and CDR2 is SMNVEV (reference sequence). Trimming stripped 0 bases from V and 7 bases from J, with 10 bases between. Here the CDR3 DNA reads TGTGCCAGCAGTTTATCGACTAGTGGAAATGAGCAGTTCTTC. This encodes CASSLSTSGNEQFF.

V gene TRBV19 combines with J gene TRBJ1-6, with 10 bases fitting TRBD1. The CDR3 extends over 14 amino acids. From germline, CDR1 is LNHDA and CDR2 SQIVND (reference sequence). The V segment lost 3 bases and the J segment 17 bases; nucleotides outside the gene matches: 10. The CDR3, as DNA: TGTGCCAGTAGTATGGGACAGGGGCGGGAGTCCTTCCACTTT. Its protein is CASSMGQGRESFHF.

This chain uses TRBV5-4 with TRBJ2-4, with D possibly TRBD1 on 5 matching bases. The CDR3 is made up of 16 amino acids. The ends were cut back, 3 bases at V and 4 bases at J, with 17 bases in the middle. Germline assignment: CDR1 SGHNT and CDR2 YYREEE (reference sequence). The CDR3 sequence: CASSSQRGVQKNIQYF. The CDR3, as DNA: TGTGCCAGCAGCTCGCAAAGGGGTGTTCAAAAAAACATTCAGTACTTC.

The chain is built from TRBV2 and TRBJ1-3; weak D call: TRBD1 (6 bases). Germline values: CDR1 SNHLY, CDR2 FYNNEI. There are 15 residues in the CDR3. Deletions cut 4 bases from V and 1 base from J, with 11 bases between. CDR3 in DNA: TGTGCCAGCAGTGCCTCACAGGGATCTGGAAACACCATATATTTT. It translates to CASSASQGSGNTIYF.

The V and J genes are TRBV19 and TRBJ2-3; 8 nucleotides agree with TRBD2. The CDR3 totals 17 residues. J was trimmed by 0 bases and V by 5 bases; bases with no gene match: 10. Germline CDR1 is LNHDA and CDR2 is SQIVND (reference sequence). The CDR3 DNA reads TGTGCCAGTAGTCCCAGATTGGGACTAGGTAGCACAGATACGCAGTATTTT. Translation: CASSPRLGLGSTDTQYF.

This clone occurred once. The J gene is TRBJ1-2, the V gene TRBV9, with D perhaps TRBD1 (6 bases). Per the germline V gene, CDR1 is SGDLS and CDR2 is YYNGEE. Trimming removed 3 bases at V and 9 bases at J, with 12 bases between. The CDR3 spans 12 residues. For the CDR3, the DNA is TGTGCCAGCAGCGCGGGACATCTAAGCTACACCTTC. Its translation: CASSAGHLSYTF.

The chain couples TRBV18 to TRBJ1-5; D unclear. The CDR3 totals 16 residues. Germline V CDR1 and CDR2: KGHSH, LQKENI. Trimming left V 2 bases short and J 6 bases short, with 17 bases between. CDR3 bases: TGTGCCAGCTCACCAAGTAGGGCCGGGGTTGGTCAGCCCCAGCATTTT. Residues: CASSPSRAGVGQPQHF. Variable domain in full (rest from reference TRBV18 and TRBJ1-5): NAGVMQNPRHLVRRRGQEARLRCSPMKGHSHVYWYRQLPEEGLKFMVYLQKENIIDESGMPKERFSAEFPKEGPSILRIQQVVRGDSAAYFCASSPSRAGVGQPQHFGDGTRLSIL.

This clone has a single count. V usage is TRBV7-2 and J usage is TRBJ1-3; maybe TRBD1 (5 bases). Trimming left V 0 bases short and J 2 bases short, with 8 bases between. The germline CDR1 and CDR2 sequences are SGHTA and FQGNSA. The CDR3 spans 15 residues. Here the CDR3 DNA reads TGTGCCAGCAGCTTAGCGGGGGGAGCTGGAAACACCATATATTTT. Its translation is CASSLAGGAGNTIYF.

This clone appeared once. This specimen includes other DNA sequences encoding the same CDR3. CDR3 region: CATSSRGRDTEAFF. CDR3 bases: TGTGCCACCAGCAGCAGGGGGCGAGACACTGAAGCTTTCTTT. The chain carries TRBV15 and TRBJ1-1; 8 bases are shared with TRBD1. Trimming took 3 bases from V and 3 from J; bases not matched to a gene: 3. CDR3 length: 14 amino acids. Germline loops: CDR1 LNHNV, CDR2 YYDKDF (reference sequence).

The CDR3 region is CASSSGIGQPNTEAFF. In nucleotides, the CDR3 is TGCGCCAGCAGCTCTGGTATTGGACAGCCGAACACTGAAGCTTTCTTT. This chain connects TRBV5-1 to TRBJ1-1, with D possibly matching TRBD1 (6 bases). The CDR3 is 16 amino acids. V was cut by 3 bases and J by 1 base, with 16 bases left in between. Germline loops: CDR1 SGHRS, CDR2 YFSETQ.

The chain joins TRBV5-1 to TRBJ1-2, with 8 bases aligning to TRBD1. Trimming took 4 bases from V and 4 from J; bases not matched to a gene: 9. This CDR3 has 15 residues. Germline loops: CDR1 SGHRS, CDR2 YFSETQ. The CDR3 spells CASSARTGRPYGYTF. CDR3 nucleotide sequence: TGCGCCAGCAGCGCCCGGACAGGGCGTCCCTATGGCTACACCTTC.

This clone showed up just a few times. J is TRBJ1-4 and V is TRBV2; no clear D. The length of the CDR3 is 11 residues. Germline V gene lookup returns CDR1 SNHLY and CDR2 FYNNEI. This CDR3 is CANVWAEKLFF. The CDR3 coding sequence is TGTGCTAATGTTTGGGCTGAAAAACTGTTTTTT. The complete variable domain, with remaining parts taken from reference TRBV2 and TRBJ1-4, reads EPEVTQTPSHQVTQMGQEVILRCVPISNHLYFYWYRQILGQKVEFLVSFYNNEISEKSEIFDDQFSVERPDGSNFTLKIRSTKLEDSAMYFCANVWAEKLFFGSGTQLSVL.

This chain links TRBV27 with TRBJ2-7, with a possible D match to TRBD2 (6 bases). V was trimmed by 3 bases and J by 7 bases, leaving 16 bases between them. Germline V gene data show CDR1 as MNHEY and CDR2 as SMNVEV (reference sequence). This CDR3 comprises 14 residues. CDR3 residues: CASSLRDPSREQYF. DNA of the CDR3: TGTGCCAGCAGTTTGCGGGACCCATCGAGGGAGCAGTACTTC.

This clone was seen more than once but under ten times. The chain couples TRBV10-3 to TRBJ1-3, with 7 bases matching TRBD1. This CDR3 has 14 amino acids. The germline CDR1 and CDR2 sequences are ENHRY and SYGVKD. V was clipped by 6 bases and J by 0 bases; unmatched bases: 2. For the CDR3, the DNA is TGTGCCATCAGGGGGACAGACTCTGGAAACACCATATATTTT. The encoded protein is CAIRGTDSGNTIYF.

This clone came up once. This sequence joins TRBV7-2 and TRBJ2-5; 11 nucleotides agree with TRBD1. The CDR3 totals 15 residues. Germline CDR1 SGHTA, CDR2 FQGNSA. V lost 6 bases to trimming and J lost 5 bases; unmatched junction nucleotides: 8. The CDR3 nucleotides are TGTGCCAGCAGTTACCCGGGACAGGGGGTTGAGACCCAGTACTTC. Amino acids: CASSYPGQGVETQYF.

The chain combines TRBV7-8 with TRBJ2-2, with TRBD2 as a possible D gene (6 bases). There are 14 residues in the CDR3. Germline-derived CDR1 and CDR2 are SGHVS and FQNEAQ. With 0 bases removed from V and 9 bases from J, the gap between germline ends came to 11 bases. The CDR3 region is CASSLAVGLRELFF. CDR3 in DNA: TGTGCCAGCAGCTTAGCAGTGGGACTTAGGGAGCTGTTTTTT.